These 15 T cell receptor beta chains came from one sample sequenced in a study of blood T cell repertoires in COVID-19. Measured with immunoSEQ multiplex PCR; TCRdb has only the in-frame clones, and not every one. The table has roughly 200,000 clones, roughly 90% seen once. The sequenced material came from peripheral blood. The receptors stem from a woman between 40 and 55 years old who had recovered from COVID-19.

The rearrangement joins TRBV5-1 to TRBJ2-6; D not certain. The CDR3 is 16 residues long. Germline values: CDR1 SGHRS, CDR2 YFSETQ. Trimming left V 5 bases short and J 0 bases short, with 12 bases between. The CDR3 reads CASRAPQFSGANVLTF. Here the CDR3 DNA reads TGCGCCAGCAGGGCACCTCAGTTCTCTGGGGCCAACGTCCTGACTTTC.

The chain has TRBV7-2 and TRBJ2-3; a possible D gene is TRBD2 (5 bases). With 2 bases removed from V and 7 bases from J, the gap between germline ends came to 13 bases. Germline V gene lookup returns CDR1 SGHTA and CDR2 FQGNSA. The CDR3 covers 14 residues. CDR3 nucleotides: TGTGCCAGCAGCTTATCGAGGGTTTCAAATACGCAGTATTTT. This encodes CASSLSRVSNTQYF.

The rearrangement joins TRBV7-2 to TRBJ2-5; possible D gene TRBD2, 5 bases. The CDR3 length is 15 residues. CDR1 SGHTA and CDR2 FQGNSA come from the germline V gene. V was pared by 2 bases and J by 5 bases, with 15 bases between. The CDR3 reads CASSLRGPSGETQYF. Written as DNA, the CDR3 is TGTGCCAGCAGCTTACGTGGCCCCTCGGGGGAGACCCAGTACTTC. The full variable domain, rest sourced from reference TRBV7-2 and TRBJ2-5, is GAGVSQSPSNKVTEKGKDVELRCDPISGHTALYWYRQSLGQGLEFLIYFQGNSAPDKSGLPSDRFSAERTGGSVSTLTIQRTQQEDSAVYLCASSLRGPSGETQYFGPGTRLLVL.

The chain joins TRBV11-3 to TRBJ2-2; no clear D. This CDR3 contains 13 residues. Germline V gene lookup returns CDR1 SGHNT and CDR2 YENEEA. Trimming left V 4 bases short and J 4 bases short, with 7 bases between. CDR3 nucleotide sequence: TGTGCCAGCAGCTACGGGTTCACCGGGGAGCTGTTTTTT. Translating it yields CASSYGFTGELFF. Together with reference TRBV11-3 and TRBJ2-2, the CDR3 gives the full variable domain: EAGVVQSPRYKIIEKKQPVAFWCNPISGHNTLYWYLQNLGQGPELLIRYENEEAVDDSQLPKDRFSAERLKGVDSTLKIQPAELGDSAVYLCASSYGFTGELFFGEGSRLTVL.

CDR3: CAWVKDRAGEQYF. The CDR3 DNA reads TGTGCCTGGGTCAAGGACAGGGCGGGCGAGCAGTACTTC. This chain joins TRBV30 and TRBJ2-7, with 8 bases fitting TRBD1. The CDR3 sequence is 13 residues long. J was trimmed by 6 bases and V by 5 bases; bases with no gene match: 9. Germline loops: CDR1 GTSNPN, CDR2 SVGIG (reference sequence).

This sequence joins TRBV3-1 (or the pseudogene TRBV3-2) and TRBJ1-1, with a possible D match to TRBD1 (5 bases). Between the trimmed V and J ends, which lost 1 base and 1 base, there was a span of 19 bases. The V gene's germline CDR1 is LGHDT and CDR2 YNNKEL (reference sequence). The length of the CDR3 is 18 residues. The CDR3 nucleotides read TGTGCCAGCAGCCAAGCCCCAGGGATGGGTTCACGGAACACTGAAGCTTTCTTT. Protein sequence: CASSQAPGMGSRNTEAFF.

The chain uses TRBV2 and TRBJ2-3; TRBD2 might be the D (5 bases). This CDR3 contains 14 residues. Germline loops: CDR1 SNHLY, CDR2 FYNNEI. The V end was cut by 4 bases, the J end by 3 bases, with 11 bases between. This chain's CDR3 is CASSVVASTDTQYF. The CDR3 DNA sequence: TGTGCCAGCAGTGTAGTAGCGTCAACAGATACGCAGTATTTT.

The genes are TRBV5-1 and TRBJ2-2, with a tentative D call TRBD1 (6 bases). The CDR3 sequence is 18 residues long. Germline V gene sequence: CDR1 SGHRS, CDR2 YFSETQ. Between the trimmed V and J ends, which lost 1 base and 0 bases, there was a span of 16 bases. For the CDR3, the DNA is TGCGCCAGCAGCTTGCAGCCGTCCGGGACAACGAACACCGGGGAGCTGTTTTTT. It translates to CASSLQPSGTTNTGELFF.

The chain couples TRBV6-6 to TRBJ2-2; TRBD2 matches at 13 bases. CDR3 size: 20 residues. The germline CDR1 and CDR2 sequences are MNHNY and SVGAGI (reference sequence). V trimming: 6 bases; J trimming: 3 bases; junction bases outside the gene matches: 16. The chain's CDR3 is CASSSPRTSGRFLDTGELFF. For the CDR3, the DNA is TGTGCCAGCAGCTCACCAAGGACTAGCGGGAGATTTTTAGACACCGGGGAGCTGTTTTTT.

V gene TRBV19 combines with J gene TRBJ2-5; 10 bases fit TRBD2. CDR1 is LNHDA, CDR2 SQIVND, per germline (reference sequence). With 4 bases clipped from V and 5 bases from J, the junction kept 1 base outside the gene matches. CDR3 length: 13 amino acids. The CDR3 bases are TGTGCCAGTAGTAGTAGCGGGAGGGAGACCCAGTACTTC. Translation gives CASSSSGRETQYF.

V is TRBV19 and J is TRBJ2-2; weak D call: TRBD2 (7 bases). CDR1 and CDR2 (germline): LNHDA, SQIVND (reference sequence). This CDR3 contains 16 residues. V lost 6 bases to trimming and J lost 5 bases, with 19 bases between them. This CDR3 reads CASSRPQGRGTGELFF. DNA of the CDR3: TGTGCCAGTAGCCGACCCCAGGGGAGGGGAACCGGGGAGCTGTTTTTT.

The gene calls are TRBV19 and TRBJ1-6, with 8 bases that match TRBD1. The CDR3 runs to 15 residues. V lost 5 bases and J lost 6; bases outside the gene matches: 6. CDR1 LNHDA and CDR2 SQIVND come from the germline V gene (reference sequence). CDR3 DNA: TGTGCCAGTAGTTCGTGGACAGGGCGTAATTCACCCCTCCACTTT. Its protein product is CASSSWTGRNSPLHF.

V and J are TRBV30 and TRBJ2-7; D is uncertain. CDR1 is GTSNPN and CDR2 is SVGIG in the germline V gene (reference sequence). V was clipped by 1 base and J by 2 bases, with 9 bases between them. This CDR3 comprises 13 residues. The DNA for the CDR3 is TGTGCCTGGAGTGCCTCTGGGCCCTACGAGCAGTACTTC. This encodes CAWSASGPYEQYF.

The V call is TRBV29-1, the J call TRBJ1-1, with 9 nucleotides matching TRBD1. The junction had 13 bases not matched to a gene; V was cut back by 5 bases and J by 12 bases. The germline CDR1 and CDR2 sequences are SQVTM and ANQGSEA. The CDR3 extends over 13 amino acids. The CDR3 DNA follows: TGCAGCGTTAGGGGACAGGGTTGGTCTAAATCTTTCTTT. Its protein product is CSVRGQGWSKSFF.

J is TRBJ2-7 and V is TRBV7-7; 9 nucleotides align to TRBD1. This CDR3 region has 15 residues. Germline CDR1 SSHAT, CDR2 FNYEAQ (reference sequence). V was pared by 1 base and J by 3 bases, with 4 bases of the junction left unmatched. The CDR3 loop reads CASSLGDRDFYEQYF. In DNA, the CDR3 is TGTGCCAGCAGCTTAGGGGACAGGGATTTCTACGAGCAGTACTTC.